Included here is one TCR beta chain sequence, with context. There is no known antigen for this receptor. These data originate in a study of monozygotic twins with inflammatory bowel disease (dated by TCRdb to about 2019). Concerning the study at large: The full study comprised around 28 monozygotic twin pairs: nine German pairs (four IBD-concordant, five IBD-discordant) and 19 IBD-discordant Danish pairs. Within discordant pairs, disease-associated traits were sought mainly by comparing IBD patients with their genetically identical healthy co-twins. Each individual had, on average, about 151 000 unique TCRalpha sequences and 181 000 unique TCRbeta sequences available for analysis. Findings and caveats that apply to the study as a whole: Compared with healthy twins, IBD patients had fewer clonotypes in common with other individuals, a difference most pronounced in patients showing signs of disease activity. No single strong signal or clonotype linked to IBD turned up in the results, so the idea that one exists was not supported. The analysis was unable to tell apart different T cell subtypes. A decrease in TCRbeta repertoire diversity, as measured by inverse Simpson index, was observed in IBD patients compared with their healthy co-twins. Repertoire similarity did not differ between concordant and discordant twins, possibly due to limited statistical power. Background noise and inter-individual variability may have been introduced into the repertoires by the differing immunosuppressive treatments among patients.

Libraries came from 5' RACE. For each TCR library, 3,000 to 3,500 ng of total RNA was used. For each sample, cDNA was synthesized in eight separate reactions using SMARTScribe reverse transcriptase. During cDNA synthesis, unique molecular identifiers containing a 6-nucleotide sample barcode were introduced by template switching. TCRalpha and TCRbeta cDNA was amplified in two nested PCRs of roughly 17 and 9 cycles, and bead purification was carried out after each PCR. Before amplification, the cDNA was treated with uracil DNA-glycosylase and purified using the QIAquick PCR purification kit. In the second PCR, Illumina TruSeq-compatible adapters and sample-specific barcodes were added. TapeStation and Qubit were used to check library quality and concentration, and 4 to 6 ng of each library went into the pool. The pooled libraries were sequenced with 2 x 100 bp reads and custom sequencing primers on an Illumina HiSeq2500 single-index Rapid Run. Processing in the source paper ran as follows. MiGEC version 1.2.6 was used for UMI-based consensus assembly to correct PCR and sequencing errors. MiXCR version 2.1.1 was used for V(D)J alignment, clonotype assembly and CDR3 extraction. To normalise gene usage, clonotype sharing and MAIT/NKT TCR abundance, the top 1000, 10 000 and 20 000 clonotypes in each sample were analysed. After downsampling to 27 000 UMIs, diversity was calculated as the inverse Simpson index using the vegan R package. Paired Mann-Whitney U tests were applied to discordant twin pairs, and Benjamini-Hochberg correction was used for multiple testing. Following reprocessing of the reads by TCRdb, the data hold one row per CDR3 protein sequence and no DNA is available. TCRdb's processing, not the authors' own work, is the source of the V and J calls. The table of this sample itemizes 400,000 to 500,000 distinct CDR3 sequences. 2.4% of the sample rests with the top ten.

From each donor, a roughly 2.4 ml peripheral blood sample was collected into PAXgene tubes and kept at -80 degrees C. Without T cell sorting, total RNA was isolated from whole blood using the PAXgene blood miRNA kit on an automated QIAcube. Deep TCRalpha and TCRbeta repertoire profiling with unique molecular barcoding was performed on peripheral blood of monozygotic twin pairs concordant or discordant for inflammatory bowel disease. Smoking habits were recorded for all twin pairs, and individuals were classified as current, former or never smokers. CDR1 and CDR2, per the germline V gene, are SGDLS and YYNGEE. Reading from cysteine to phenylalanine, the CDR3 counts 12 amino acids. This entry has no DNA.

The receptor chain draws on TRBV9 and TRBJ2-1. Material: blood. The receptor's source is a human donor with ulcerative colitis or Crohn's disease, or a healthy co-twin of an affected twin (not recorded which). The CDR3 region: CASRAIYNEQFF.